The rows below give T cell receptor beta chains drawn from one sample of a study of shared clonotypes between healthy human individuals. Clones were read by immunoSEQ multiplex PCR, and TCRdb kept only the in-frame ones, dropping some. The repertoire has fewer than 1.8 million clones, around 98.5% of them found once; the top ten carry approximately 0.4%. The sequencing sample was made of naive CD4+ T cells sorted from blood. The receptor set was obtained from a man younger than 40 in good health. The CDR3 runs from the conserved cysteine through the conserved F or W. A D gene is named only where the DNA matches it firmly. A row's size may be missing; if present it is once, few, many or a size class.

J gene	V gene	clone size	D gene	CDR3 DNA	CDR3 protein
TRBJ2-2	TRBV10-3	NA	NA	TGTGCCATCACCAAGGACACGGCGGTCACCGGGGAGCTGTTTTTT	CAITKDTAVTGELFF
TRBJ2-5	TRBV18	NA	NA	TGTGCCAGCTCACCACCAGCGCAGGGACAAGAGACCCAGTACTTC	CASSPPAQGQETQYF
TRBJ1-4	TRBV7-9	NA	NA	TGTGCCAGCGGTGGGTTGAATGAAAAACTGTTTTTT	CASGGLNEKLFF
TRBJ1-5	TRBV18	NA	NA	TGTGCCAGCTCACCAGGACAGACCCTTGGTCAGCCCCAGCATTTT	CASSPGQTLGQPQHF
TRBJ1-5	TRBV6-5	NA	TRBD1	TGTGCCAGCAGTGGGACAGGGAATCAGCCCCAGCATTTT	CASSGTGNQPQHF
TRBJ2-1	TRBV6-5	NA	NA	TGTGCCAGCAGTTACTCAATACTTCTGACTAACCTGTTCTTC	CASSYSILLTNLFF
TRBJ2-5	TRBV7-9	NA	NA	TGTGCCAGCAGCTTAGTTGAGGTCTTTGAGACCCAGTACTTC	CASSLVEVFETQYF
TRBJ2-3	TRBV18	NA	NA	TGTGCCAGCTCACCTCTCCCTGTTATAGATACGCAGTATTTT	CASSPLPVIDTQYF
TRBJ2-5	TRBV4-3	NA	TRBD1	TGCGCCAGCAGCGTGAACTCCGGGACAGGGGAGACCCAGTACTTC	CASSVNSGTGETQYF
TRBJ2-7	TRBV15	NA	TRBD2	TGTGCCACCAGCAGAATAGGACTAGCGGGACCCGAGCAGTACTTC	CATSRIGLAGPEQYF
TRBJ2-3	TRBV7-3	once	NA	TGTGCCAGCAGCCCCCGCCCCAAAAGGCCAGATACGCAGTATTTT	CASSPRPKRPDTQYF
TRBJ2-1	TRBV4-2	NA	TRBD1	TGTGCCAGCAGATTACAGGGGGCGAGTAACAATGAGCAGTTCTTC	CASRLQGASNNEQFF
TRBJ2-1	TRBV18	NA	NA	TGTGCCAGCTCACCAAATTTCAATGAGCAGTTCTTC	CASSPNFNEQFF
TRBJ2-7	TRBV5-1	NA	TRBD1	TGCGCCAGCAGCTTGTTCGGGACAGGGGGCTACGAGCAGTACTTC	CASSLFGTGGYEQYF
TRBJ2-1	TRBV15	NA	TRBD1	TGTGCCACCAGCAGGGGACAGACCTACAATGAGCAGTTCTTC	CATSRGQTYNEQFF
TRBJ2-7	TRBV5-1	NA	TRBD2	TGCGCCAGCAGCGTGACCCGGGGAGGGGTCTACGAGCAGTACTTC	CASSVTRGGVYEQYF
TRBJ2-2	TRBV9	NA	NA	TGTGCCAGCAGCGTAGCGGCAGTAACCGGGGAGCTGTTTTTT	CASSVAAVTGELFF
TRBJ2-3	TRBV9	NA	TRBD2	TGTGCCAGCAGCGGGAGCGGGAGGGGTCACACAGATACGCAGTATTTT	CASSGSGRGHTDTQYF
TRBJ2-3	TRBV29-1	NA	TRBD2	TGCAGCGTTGCGGGACTAGCAGATACGCAGTATTTT	CSVAGLADTQYF
TRBJ2-3	TRBV7-3	NA	NA	TGTGCCAGCAGCCAAACAGGAGCCACAGATACGCAGTATTTT	CASSQTGATDTQYF
TRBJ2-1	TRBV11-3	NA	NA	TGTGCCAGCAGCTTCACCTCAGGGAGTGAGCAGTTCTTC	CASSFTSGSEQFF
TRBJ2-1	TRBV4-1	NA	NA	TGCGCCAGCAGTTACGTCCCTTTCAATGAGCAGTTCTTC	CASSYVPFNEQFF
TRBJ2-6	TRBV2	NA	NA	TGTGCCAGCAGTGAATGGGGGGCACTCTCTGGGGCCAACGTCCTGACTTTC	CASSEWGALSGANVLTF
TRBJ2-7	TRBV5-1	once	NA	TGCGCCAGCAGCTTCAGTTCCTACGAGCAGTACTTC	CASSFSSYEQYF
TRBJ1-2	TRBV28	NA	NA	TGTGCCAGCAGTAGTGGCAACGCATTAGGGGGCTACACCTTC	CASSSGNALGGYTF
TRBJ2-7	TRBV6-5	NA	TRBD1	TGTGCCAGCAGTTACCGGGGGACAGGAACCTCCTACGAGCAGTACTTC	CASSYRGTGTSYEQYF
TRBJ2-3	TRBV4-1	once	NA	TGCGCCAGCAGCCTCGTTTTCGGAGGAAGGACAGATACGCAGTATTTT	CASSLVFGGRTDTQYF
TRBJ2-7	TRBV19	NA	TRBD2	TGTGCCAGTAGTAACGGGGGAGATATTGGCCGCGGGAGGGCCAGGAACGAGCAGTACTTC	CASSNGGDIGRGRARNEQYF
TRBJ2-7	TRBV7-6	NA	NA	TGTGCCAGCAGCTTAGATGTGGCAGGTTCCTACGAGCAGTACTTC	CASSLDVAGSYEQYF
TRBJ2-1	TRBV25-1	NA	NA	TGTGCCAGCAGTGAATGGGTGGGAGTCTCCTACAATGAGCAGTTCTTC	CASSEWVGVSYNEQFF
TRBJ1-4	TRBV6-5	once	NA	TGTGCCAGCAGAAGCTTAAAGGGCCGAGGTGAAAAACTGTTTTTT	CASRSLKGRGEKLFF
TRBJ1-2	TRBV5-1	once	NA	TGCGCCAGCAGCTTGGATGGGGGAAGCAACTATGGCTACACCTTC	CASSLDGGSNYGYTF
TRBJ1-4	TRBV2	NA	NA	TGTGCCAGCAGGTCGTGGGGCGTCAGTGAAAAACTGTTTTTT	CASRSWGVSEKLFF
TRBJ1-1	TRBV6-5	NA	NA	TGTGCCAGCAGTTCAAGACGGGGATTGGGGGCTTTCTTT	CASSSRRGLGAFF
TRBJ2-7	TRBV18	NA	NA	TGTGCCAGCTCACCAGGGGTAACCCTCTACGAGCAGTACTTC	CASSPGVTLYEQYF
TRBJ2-4	TRBV7-8	NA	NA	TGTGCCAGCAGCTTAGAGCACATCCAGGGAAACATTCAGTACTTC	CASSLEHIQGNIQYF
TRBJ1-4	TRBV30	NA	NA	TGTGCCTGGAGTGTAGGGAATCAAAGGGGGGAAAAACTGTTTTTT	CAWSVGNQRGEKLFF
TRBJ2-2	TRBV7-2	once	TRBD2	TGTGCCAGCAGCCCTGGACTAGCGAACACCGGGGAGCTGTTTTTT	CASSPGLANTGELFF
TRBJ2-1	TRBV6-5	NA	TRBD2	TGTGCCAGCAGTTCCGGACTAGCGGGAGACGATGAGCAGTTCTTC	CASSSGLAGDDEQFF
TRBJ2-7	TRBV28	once	NA	TGTGCCAGCACCCGCGCAGGGAGTAATTACGAGCAGTACTTC	CASTRAGSNYEQYF
TRBJ2-3	TRBV11-2	NA	TRBD2	TGTGCCAGCAGCTTCCTAGCGGGAGTTTCAGATACGCAGTATTTT	CASSFLAGVSDTQYF
TRBJ1-5	TRBV7-2	NA	NA	TGTGCCAGCAGCTTGCTTGGACAGTCCCTCCAGCCCCAGCATTTT	CASSLLGQSLQPQHF
TRBJ2-3	TRBV5-1	NA	TRBD2	TGCGCCAGCAGCTTGGGCGGACTAGCGGGAGGAGGGTCAGATACGCAGTATTTT	CASSLGGLAGGGSDTQYF
TRBJ1-3	TRBV7-2	NA	NA	TGTGCCAGCAGCTCACAACAGGGTTTTGGAAACACCATATATTTT	CASSSQQGFGNTIYF
TRBJ2-3	TRBV7-9	NA	NA	TGTGCCAGCAGAAGTACAGCGCACCCTCGAGATACGCAGTATTTT	CASRSTAHPRDTQYF
TRBJ1-2	TRBV27	NA	TRBD1	TGTGCCAGCAGTCCCCCGGGACAGGGGACCTATGGCTACACCTTC	CASSPPGQGTYGYTF
TRBJ2-7	TRBV10-2	NA	TRBD1	TGCGCCAGCACCGGGACAGGGAGCTCCTACGAGCAGTACTTC	CASTGTGSSYEQYF
TRBJ2-2	TRBV6-1	NA	NA	TGTGCCAGCAGTGAATTCTCGGGGGGCGCAAACACCGGGGAGCTGTTTTTT	CASSEFSGGANTGELFF
TRBJ2-3	TRBV10-2	NA	TRBD2	TGCGCCAGCAACTCGGCGGGAGGGCAAAATACGCAGTATTTT	CASNSAGGQNTQYF